The 27 T cell receptor beta chains in this list originate from one sample, sequenced in a study of glioma-infiltrating T cells after dendritic cell vaccination. The time point is: after dendritic cell vaccination, including at tumor progression/relapse. Method: immunoSEQ multiplex PCR; TCRdb's copy keeps in-frame clones and lacks some. The sample yields around 78,000 clones, about 85% seen once. The source material was blood, sampled after dendritic cell vaccination. These receptors originate from a human donor with glioblastoma.

This clone was counted only a few times. The chain joins TRBV6-5 to TRBJ1-4; perhaps TRBD1 as D (6 bases). The CDR3 is 14 amino acids. Germline V gene lookup returns CDR1 MNHEY and CDR2 SVGAGI. V lost 2 bases and J 10 bases, leaving 14 bases between the germline ends. The CDR3 here is CASSYAGDMGKLFF. DNA of the CDR3: TGTGCCAGCAGTTACGCAGGGGACATGGGAAAACTGTTTTTT.

The chain carries TRBV7-6 and TRBJ2-3; 9 nucleotides line up with TRBD1. The CDR3 totals 17 residues. Per germline, CDR1 SGHVS and CDR2 FNYEAQ. The trim removed 3 bases at V and 0 bases at J, leaving 7 bases unmatched. DNA for the CDR3: TGTGCCAGCAGCTTTCTTGCTGGACAGGGGAGCACAGATACGCAGTATTTT. Encoded protein: CASSFLAGQGSTDTQYF.

The chain employs TRBV4-3 and TRBJ1-6; TRBD1 matches at 8 bases. This CDR3 contains 15 residues. Germline V gene lookup returns CDR1 LGHNA and CDR2 YSLEER. V dropped 0 bases and J dropped 6; count of bases not matched to a gene: 1. CDR3 protein: CASSQEGQGNSPLHF. Written as DNA, the CDR3 is TGCGCCAGCAGCCAAGAAGGACAGGGTAATTCACCCCTCCACTTT.

The gene calls are TRBV6-1 and TRBJ2-4, with TRBD2 matching 7 bases. The junction had 4 bases not matched to a gene; V was cut back by 3 bases and J by 8 bases. CDR1 and CDR2 (germline): MNHNS, SASEGT. This CDR3 region has 13 residues. The CDR3 DNA is TGTGCCAGCAGTGACGGTGGGGGGGACATTCAGTACTTC. Translated: CASSDGGGDIQYF.

Regarding this clone: The junction shows a germline mismatch at one end, possibly a read error. The chain couples TRBV30 to TRBJ2-3, with 9 bases lining up with TRBD2. The germline gives CDR1 GTSNPN, CDR2 SVGIG (reference sequence). There are 14 residues in the CDR3. The CDR3 here is CAWSLAGKHRYAVF. The CDR3 DNA follows: TGTGCCTGGAGTCTAGCGGGGAAACACAGATACGCAGTATTT.

J is TRBJ1-1 and V is TRBV4-3; 8 nucleotides agree with TRBD1. Trimming at V came to 4 bases and at J to 2 bases, leaving 12 bases not matched to a gene. This CDR3 is built from 17 residues. Looked up from germline, CDR1 is LGHNA and CDR2 is YSLEER. The CDR3 region is CASSRKRQGSPNTEAFF. In DNA form, the CDR3 reads TGCGCCAGCAGCCGAAAAAGACAGGGGTCCCCCAACACTGAAGCTTTCTTT.

This clone was observed a few times. The V gene is TRBV6-4, the J gene TRBJ2-3; TRBD1 matches 10 bases. Germline CDR1 and CDR2: MRHNA and SNTAGT. V was pared by 2 bases and J by 4 bases, with 0 bases of the junction left unmatched. The CDR3 is 14 residues long. This CDR3 is CASSDGQGADTQYF. The CDR3, as DNA: TGTGCCAGCAGTGACGGACAGGGGGCAGATACGCAGTATTTT.

V usage is TRBV27 and J usage is TRBJ1-2, with D possibly TRBD1 on 5 matching bases. The CDR3 extends over 14 amino acids. V dropped 5 bases and J dropped 5 bases, with 15 bases sitting between them. In germline, CDR1 is MNHEY, CDR2 SMNVEV (reference sequence). CDR3 DNA sequence: TGTGCCAGCAGTGAAGGGGTGACTTGGTATGGCTACACCTTC. Protein: CASSEGVTWYGYTF.

V usage is TRBV5-1 and J usage is TRBJ2-4; D gene unclear. Germline CDR1 SGHRS, CDR2 YFSETQ. This CDR3 is built from 21 residues. With 2 bases removed from V and 0 bases from J, the gap between germline ends came to 27 bases. Written as DNA, the CDR3 is TGCGCCAGCAGCTTCCCACCGTCAATACCTACATGGGCCCTAGCCAAAAACATTCAGTACTTC. Translation: CASSFPPSIPTWALAKNIQYF.

This clone was detected only a few times. The rearrangement joins TRBV29-1 to TRBJ2-7; TRBD2 is a possible D gene (6 bases). Trimming took off 6 bases at V and 5 bases at J, with 14 bases between the two ends. The V gene's germline CDR1 is SQVTM and CDR2 ANQGSEA. The CDR3 totals 12 residues. The CDR3 protein is CSVGWDSNEQYF. CDR3 nucleotide sequence: TGCAGCGTAGGTTGGGACTCAAACGAGCAGTACTTC.

The chain is built from TRBV18 and TRBJ2-5; 8 bases map to TRBD2. Near its end, the DNA agrees better with TRBJ2-7, so the J call may be wrong. Germline V gene sequence: CDR1 KGHSH, CDR2 LQKENI. This CDR3 comprises 13 residues. The CDR3: CASSPGTRAEQYF. In DNA, the CDR3 is TGTGCCAGCTCACCTGGGACTAGAGCCGAGCAGTACTTC.

The chain uses TRBV7-2 and TRBJ2-3, with D uncertain. Germline V gene data show CDR1 as SGHTA and CDR2 as FQGNSA. This CDR3 region has 13 residues. Trimming left V 3 bases short and J 0 bases short, with 4 bases between. CDR3 sequence: CASSLYSTDTQYF. The CDR3 DNA reads TGTGCCAGCAGCTTGTATAGCACAGATACGCAGTATTTT.

CDR3 bases: TGTGCTCACAGGGGGCAGACTAATGAAAAACTGTTTTTT. The encoded protein is CAHRGQTNEKLFF. The J gene is TRBJ1-4, the V gene TRBV30; 9 bases are shared with TRBD1. Germline V gene data show CDR1 as GTSNPN and CDR2 as SVGIG (reference sequence). The CDR3 length is 13 residues.

This clone was counted between two and nine times. The chain uses TRBV18 and TRBJ1-2; the D is unclear. Germline V gene lookup returns CDR1 KGHSH and CDR2 LQKENI. The CDR3 is 14 amino acids. Trimming cost V 0 bases and J 4 bases, with 9 bases left between them. The DNA of the CDR3 is TGTGCCAGCTCACCACCGGAGAGGGTCTATGGCTACACCTTC. Protein product: CASSPPERVYGYTF.

This rearrangement joins TRBV11-1 to TRBJ2-2; 7 bases line up with TRBD1. This CDR3 is 15 amino acids long. Germline V gene sequence: CDR1 SGHAT, CDR2 FQDESV (reference sequence). Trimming at V came to 5 bases and at J to 0 bases, leaving 3 bases not matched to a gene. The CDR3 loop is CASSVGTANTGELFF. The DNA of the CDR3 is TGTGCCAGCAGCGTAGGGACAGCGAACACCGGGGAGCTGTTTTTT.

V and J are TRBV27 and TRBJ2-2; D gene uncertain. V was pared by 6 bases and J by 0 bases, with 8 bases between. The CDR3 is 14 amino acids. The germline CDR1 and CDR2 sequences are MNHEY and SMNVEV (reference sequence). This CDR3 reads CASRAETNTGELFF. CDR3 coding DNA: TGTGCCAGCAGAGCTGAAACGAACACCGGGGAGCTGTTTTTT.

CDR3 bases: TGTGCCAGCAGTTTGGAGGGGAGCTACGAGCAGTACTTC. Translation: CASSLEGSYEQYF. The chain recombines TRBV27 with TRBJ2-7, with D possibly matching TRBD2 (6 bases). The germline CDR1 and CDR2 sequences are MNHEY and SMNVEV (reference sequence). V lost 3 bases, J lost 3 bases, and 9 bases lay in between. The CDR3 is made up of 13 amino acids.

V gene TRBV7-8 combines with J gene TRBJ2-1; D is possibly TRBD1 (7 bases). V lost 3 bases, J lost 4 bases, and 16 bases lay in between. Germline V gene lookup returns CDR1 SGHVS and CDR2 FQNEAQ. The CDR3 extends over 16 amino acids. The CDR3 protein is CASSFRGVGLYNEQFF. CDR3 DNA: TGTGCCAGCAGCTTCAGGGGGGTTGGTCTATACAATGAGCAGTTCTTC.

V usage is TRBV7-6 and J usage is TRBJ1-1; maybe TRBD1 (6 bases). The CDR3 loop spans 16 amino acids. CDR1 SGHVS and CDR2 FNYEAQ come from the germline V gene. The V gene lost 0 bases and the J gene lost 10 bases, with 21 bases spanning the gap. The CDR3 DNA reads as TGTGCCAGCAGCTTAGCGGAGATGAGGGGGGGCGAGGGAGCTTTCTTT. Encoded protein: CASSLAEMRGGEGAFF.

The CDR3 sequence is CASSVTSGGTDTQYF. The CDR3 bases are TGTGCCAGCAGTGTGACTAGCGGGGGAACAGATACGCAGTATTTT. The chain combines TRBV6-4 with TRBJ2-3, with TRBD2 identical over 12 bases. The CDR3 is 15 amino acids. The V and J ends lost 4 bases and 3 bases, in that order; junction bases with no gene match: 2. Germline V lookup: CDR1 MRHNA, CDR2 SNTAGT.

The rearrangement uses TRBV6-5 and TRBJ2-3; D gene unclear. CDR1 and CDR2 from the germline V gene are MNHEY and SVGAGI. The ends were cut back, 6 bases at V and 2 bases at J, with 9 bases in the middle. The CDR3 spans 13 residues. CDR3 DNA: TGTGCCAGCAGGGCCAGATCCACAGATACGCAGTATTTT. Protein: CASRARSTDTQYF.

The chain carries TRBV9 and TRBJ2-5; D remains unclear. Germline V gene data show CDR1 as SGDLS and CDR2 as YYNGEE. V dropped 4 bases and J dropped 11 bases, with 12 bases sitting between them. This CDR3 region has 11 residues. The CDR3 loop is CASSLDTKQYF. The DNA of the CDR3 is TGTGCCAGCAGCCTTGACACAAAACAGTACTTC.

The chain couples TRBV6-6 to TRBJ2-3, with 7 bases identical to TRBD2. The germline V gene has CDR1 MNHNY and CDR2 SVGAGI (reference sequence). V dropped 5 bases and J dropped 2; count of bases not matched to a gene: 7. This CDR3 has 15 amino acids. The CDR3 region has the DNA TGTGCCAGCAGTCCATGGGGGGGAATCACAGATACGCAGTATTTT. Translated: CASSPWGGITDTQYF.

This chain joins TRBV16 and TRBJ2-1; 8 bases line up with TRBD2. Losses at the gene ends were 0 bases for V and 3 bases for J; bases not matched to a gene: 7. Germline V lookup: CDR1 KGHSY, CDR2 FQNENV. CDR3 size: 17 residues. Here the CDR3 reads CASSQSILADGYNEQFF. The CDR3 DNA follows: TGTGCCAGCAGCCAATCTATACTAGCGGATGGCTACAATGAGCAGTTCTTC.

The rearrangement joins TRBV27 to TRBJ2-7; D gene ambiguous. This CDR3 has 12 amino acids. Germline CDR1 MNHEY, CDR2 SMNVEV (reference sequence). V dropped 5 bases and J dropped 4 bases, with 9 bases sitting between them. The chain's CDR3 is CASSPLGYEQYF. CDR3 DNA: TGTGCCAGCAGTCCCCTCGGTTACGAGCAGTACTTC.

The V call is TRBV18, the J call TRBJ1-1, with D perhaps TRBD1 (5 bases). Trimming pared 0 bases from V and 4 bases from J, leaving 12 bases between. CDR1 is KGHSH and CDR2 is LQKENI in the germline V gene. This CDR3 is 15 amino acids long. The CDR3 loop reads CASSPPGGRITEAFF. CDR3 nucleotides: TGTGCCAGCTCACCACCGGGGGGTAGGATCACTGAAGCTTTCTTT.

The rearrangement links TRBV27 to TRBJ2-1, with 9 bases aligning to TRBD2. Germline V CDR1 and CDR2: MNHEY, SMNVEV (reference sequence). This CDR3 is built from 14 residues. The V segment lost 2 bases and the J segment 10 bases; nucleotides outside the gene matches: 6. CDR3 in DNA: TGTGCCAGCAGTTTACGCGGGAGGGCCCCGGAGCAGTTCTTC. Translated: CASSLRGRAPEQFF.